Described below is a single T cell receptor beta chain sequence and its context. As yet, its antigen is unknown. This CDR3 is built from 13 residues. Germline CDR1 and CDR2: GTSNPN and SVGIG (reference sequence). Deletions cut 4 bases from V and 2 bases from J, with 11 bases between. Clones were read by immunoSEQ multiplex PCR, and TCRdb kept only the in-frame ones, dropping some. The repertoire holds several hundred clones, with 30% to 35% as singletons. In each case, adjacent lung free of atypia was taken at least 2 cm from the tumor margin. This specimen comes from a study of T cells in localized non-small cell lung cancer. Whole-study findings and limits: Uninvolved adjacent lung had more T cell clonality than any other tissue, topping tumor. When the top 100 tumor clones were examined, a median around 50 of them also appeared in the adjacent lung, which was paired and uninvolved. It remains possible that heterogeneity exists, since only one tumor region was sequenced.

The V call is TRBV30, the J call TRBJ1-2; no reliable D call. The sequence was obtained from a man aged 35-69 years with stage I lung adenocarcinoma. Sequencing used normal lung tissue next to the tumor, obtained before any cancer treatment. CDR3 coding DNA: TGTGCCTGGAATCTTGAGAGGAACTATGGCTACACCTTC. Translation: CAWNLERNYGYTF.